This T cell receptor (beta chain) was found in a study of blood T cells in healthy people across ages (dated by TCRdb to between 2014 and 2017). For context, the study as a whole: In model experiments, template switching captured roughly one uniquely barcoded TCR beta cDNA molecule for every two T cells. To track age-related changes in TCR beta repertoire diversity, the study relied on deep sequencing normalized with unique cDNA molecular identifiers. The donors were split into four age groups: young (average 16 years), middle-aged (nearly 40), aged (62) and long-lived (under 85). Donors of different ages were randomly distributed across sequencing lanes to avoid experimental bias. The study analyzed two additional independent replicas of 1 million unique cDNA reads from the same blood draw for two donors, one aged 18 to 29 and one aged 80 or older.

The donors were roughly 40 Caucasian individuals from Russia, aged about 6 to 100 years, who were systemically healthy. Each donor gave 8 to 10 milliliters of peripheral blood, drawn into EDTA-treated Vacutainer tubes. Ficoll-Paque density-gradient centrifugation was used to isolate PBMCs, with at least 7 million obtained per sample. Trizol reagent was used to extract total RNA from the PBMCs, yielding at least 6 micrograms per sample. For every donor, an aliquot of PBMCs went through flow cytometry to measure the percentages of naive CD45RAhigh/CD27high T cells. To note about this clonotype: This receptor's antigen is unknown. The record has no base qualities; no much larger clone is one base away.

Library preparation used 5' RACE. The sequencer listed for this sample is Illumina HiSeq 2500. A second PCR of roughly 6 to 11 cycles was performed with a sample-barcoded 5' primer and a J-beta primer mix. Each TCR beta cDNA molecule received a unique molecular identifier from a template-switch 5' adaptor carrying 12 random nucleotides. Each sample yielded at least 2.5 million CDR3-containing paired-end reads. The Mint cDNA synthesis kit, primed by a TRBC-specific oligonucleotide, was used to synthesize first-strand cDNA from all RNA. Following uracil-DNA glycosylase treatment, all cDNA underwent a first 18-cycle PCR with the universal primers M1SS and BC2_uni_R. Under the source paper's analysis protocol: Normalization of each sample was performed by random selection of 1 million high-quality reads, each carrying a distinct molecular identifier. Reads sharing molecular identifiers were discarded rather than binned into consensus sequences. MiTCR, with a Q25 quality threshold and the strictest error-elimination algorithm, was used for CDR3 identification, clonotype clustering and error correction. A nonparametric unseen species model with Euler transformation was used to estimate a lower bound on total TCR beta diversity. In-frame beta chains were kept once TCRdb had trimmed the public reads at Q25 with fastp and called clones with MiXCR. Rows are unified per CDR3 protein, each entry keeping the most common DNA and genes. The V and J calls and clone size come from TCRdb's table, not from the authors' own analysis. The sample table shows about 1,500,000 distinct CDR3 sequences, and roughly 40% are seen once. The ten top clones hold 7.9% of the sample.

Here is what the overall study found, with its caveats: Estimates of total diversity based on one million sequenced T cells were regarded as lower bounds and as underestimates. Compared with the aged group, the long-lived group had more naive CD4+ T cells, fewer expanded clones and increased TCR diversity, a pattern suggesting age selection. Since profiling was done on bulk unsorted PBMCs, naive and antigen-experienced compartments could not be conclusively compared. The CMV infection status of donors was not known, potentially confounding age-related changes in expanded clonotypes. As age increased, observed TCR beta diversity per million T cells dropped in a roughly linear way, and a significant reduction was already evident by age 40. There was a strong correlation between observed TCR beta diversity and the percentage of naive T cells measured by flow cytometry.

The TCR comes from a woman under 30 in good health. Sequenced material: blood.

The nucleotide sequence reads as follows: TGTGCCGTCACCGTCGGACTTTATGAAGCTTTCTTT. Protein translation: CAVTVGLYEAFF. This chain joins TRBV6-1 to TRBJ1-1, with no confidently assigned D gene. The germline ends are 17 bases apart after V is trimmed by 11 bases and J by 7 bases. The cysteine opens and the phenylalanine closes a CDR3 of 12 amino acids. Here the CDR3 DNA is all that survives: 36 bases in frame from base 1. CDR1 and CDR2 were assigned from the germline V gene as MNHNS and SASEGT.